Sequencing of this T cell receptor beta chain was carried out in a study of blood T cell repertoires in COVID-19. Across the study: Sites across the United States, Italy and Spain contributed samples from acute and convalescent COVID-19. PBMCs, B-cell-depleted T cells, or T cells were the source of the cDNA or gDNA that made up the material.

The CDR3 is 16 residues long. Between the trimmed V and J ends, which lost 1 base and 6 bases, there was a span of 19 bases. Per the germline V gene, CDR1 is MNHNS and CDR2 is SASEGT. How the authors handled the data: Using reference gene primer amplification, nucleated cell counts were estimated. Produced via immunoSEQ multiplex PCR; TCRdb's table is partial and in-frame only. V and J calls and clone size are copied from that table; D and trimming were computed from the DNA. The data contain over 85,000 clones, more than 70% of them singletons. Sequenced input: peripheral blood. This sequence originates from a woman of 80 years or more with active COVID-19. This chain uses TRBV6-1 with TRBJ2-7; tentative D call: TRBD2 (6 bases). CDR3 loop: CASSEGSGGVFSEQYF. The CDR3 nucleotides read TGTGCCAGCAGTGAAGGCTCCGGGGGAGTCTTTAGCGAGCAGTACTTC.